What follows are 32 T cell receptor beta chains derived from one specimen sequenced in a study of blood T cell repertoires in COVID-19. Generated by immunoSEQ multiplex PCR, the TCRdb table keeps only in-frame clones and is missing some. The repertoire holds hundreds of thousands of clones, with 88% as singletons. Sequenced: PBMCs or T cells enriched from blood (not recorded which). Every receptor here comes from a woman between 45 and 65 years old with acute COVID-19.

The V and J genes are TRBV29-1 and TRBJ1-2, with 8 bases aligning to TRBD1. CDR1 and CDR2 from the germline V gene are SQVTM and ANQGSEA. This CDR3 spans 14 amino acids. J was trimmed by 6 bases and V by 3 bases; bases with no gene match: 9. This CDR3 is CSVEEFDRGDGYTF. The DNA for the CDR3 is TGCAGCGTTGAGGAGTTTGACAGGGGCGATGGCTACACCTTC.

The chain is built from TRBV19 and TRBJ2-2, with 10 bases fitting TRBD2. Germline CDR1 LNHDA, CDR2 SQIVND (reference sequence). The CDR3 loop spans 14 amino acids. J lost 5 bases, V lost 9 bases, and 6 bases had no gene match. The CDR3 coding sequence is TGTGCCAGCTCTAGCGGGAGATATACCGGGGAGCTGTTTTTT. Residues: CASSSGRYTGELFF.

This sequence joins TRBV29-1 and TRBJ2-7; 14 nucleotides line up with TRBD2. This CDR3 region has 14 residues. V lost 7 bases and J lost 4; bases outside the gene matches: 6. Germline values: CDR1 SQVTM, CDR2 ANQGSEA. Here the CDR3 reads CSAGGLAGEYEQYF. For the CDR3, the DNA is TGCAGCGCGGGGGGACTAGCGGGAGAATACGAGCAGTACTTC.

This clone was found once. This chain joins TRBV7-3 and TRBJ2-5; possibly TRBD1 for D (5 bases). Germline V gene data show CDR1 as SGHTA and CDR2 as FQGTGA. V lost 2 bases, J lost 4 bases, and 11 bases lay in between. This CDR3 region has 14 residues. The CDR3 is CASSLFGRGETQYF. Written as DNA, the CDR3 is TGTGCCAGCAGCTTATTTGGTAGGGGAGAGACCCAGTACTTC. Supplemented by reference TRBV7-3 and TRBJ2-5, the full variable domain reads GAGVSQTPSNKVTEKGKYVELRCDPISGHTALYWYRQSLGQGPEFLIYFQGTGAADDSGLPNDRFFAVRPEGSVSTLKIQRTERGDSAVYLCASSLFGRGETQYFGPGTRLLVL.

The gene calls are TRBV30 and TRBJ1-4, with 7 nucleotides matching TRBD1. The V gene end was trimmed by 2 bases and the J gene end by 4 bases; junction bases not matched to a gene: 4. Per germline, CDR1 GTSNPN and CDR2 SVGIG (reference sequence). The CDR3 runs to 14 residues. The CDR3 reads CAWSTGADNEKLFF. The CDR3 nucleotides read TGTGCCTGGAGTACAGGGGCTGATAATGAAAAACTGTTTTTT.

This sequence joins TRBV2 and TRBJ1-5; D call uncertain. The germline V and J ends were trimmed by 1 base and 5 bases, with 12 bases remaining between them. The germline V gene has CDR1 SNHLY and CDR2 FYNNEI. The CDR3 contains 15 residues. CDR3 loop: CASSEVRTVHQPQHF. The CDR3 region has the DNA TGTGCCAGCAGTGAAGTGCGGACTGTCCATCAGCCCCAGCATTTT.

The rearrangement joins TRBV3-1 (or the pseudogene TRBV3-2) to TRBJ2-7, with D maybe TRBD2 (6 bases). Germline loops: CDR1 LGHDT, CDR2 YNNKEL (reference sequence). The CDR3 is 16 amino acids. V was trimmed by 3 bases and J by 3 bases, leaving 18 bases between them. This CDR3 reads CASSHVTSKRYYEQYF. The CDR3 region has the DNA TGTGCCAGCAGCCACGTCACTAGCAAGAGGTACTACGAGCAGTACTTC.

This chain uses TRBV14 with TRBJ1-3; a weak D match, TRBD1 (5 bases). The CDR3 totals 14 residues. CDR1 and CDR2 from the germline V gene are SGHDN and FVKESK. V lost 4 bases to trimming and J lost 4 bases, with 11 bases between them. The CDR3 loop reads CASSRVDSGNTIYF. In nucleotides, the CDR3 is TGTGCCAGCAGCCGTGTTGACAGCGGAAACACCATATATTTT.

V usage is TRBV7-2 and J usage is TRBJ1-3, with TRBD1 identical over 7 bases. The CDR3 totals 15 residues. V gave up 6 bases and J gave up 0 bases; unmatched junction bases: 5. Germline assignment: CDR1 SGHTA and CDR2 FQGNSA. This chain's CDR3 is CASSEQGNSGNTIYF. CDR3 coding DNA: TGTGCCAGCAGTGAACAGGGGAACTCTGGAAACACCATATATTTT. The complete variable domain, with remaining parts taken from reference TRBV7-2 and TRBJ1-3, reads GAGVSQSPSNKVTEKGKDVELRCDPISGHTALYWYRQSLGQGLEFLIYFQGNSAPDKSGLPSDRFSAERTGGSVSTLTIQRTQQEDSAVYLCASSEQGNSGNTIYFGEGSWLTVV.

The CDR3 region has the DNA TGTGCCAGCAGGTGGACTAGCGGGAGCCTGAGTGAGCAGTACTTC. Protein: CASRWTSGSLSEQYF. The chain joins TRBV5-6 to TRBJ2-7; TRBD2 matches 13 bases. V lost 5 bases, J lost 7 bases, and 9 bases stayed unmatched. From germline, CDR1 is SGHDT and CDR2 YYEEEE. The CDR3 totals 15 residues.

This rearrangement joins TRBV5-6 to TRBJ1-3; D not certain. The CDR3 runs to 13 residues. Germline assignment: CDR1 SGHDT and CDR2 YYEEEE. V dropped 6 bases and J dropped 0 bases, with 7 bases sitting between them. The CDR3 DNA is TGTGCCAGCAACTACTTCTCTGGAAACACCATATATTTT. Its translation is CASNYFSGNTIYF.

The chain uses TRBV5-5 and TRBJ1-1; D perhaps matches TRBD1 (6 bases). Looked up from germline, CDR1 is SGHKS and CDR2 is YYEKEE (reference sequence). This CDR3 contains 15 residues. With 0 bases removed from V and 0 bases from J, the gap between germline ends came to 9 bases. The CDR3 DNA reads TGTGCCAGCAGCTTGGGGGGACATCTGAACACTGAAGCTTTCTTT. It codes for CASSLGGHLNTEAFF.

The chain recombines TRBV5-6 with TRBJ2-1; a weak D match, TRBD1 (6 bases). Germline CDR1 is SGHDT and CDR2 is YYEEEE. CDR3 length equals 14 residues. The ends were cut back, 2 bases at V and 11 bases at J, with 17 bases in the middle. CDR3 residues: CASSFNRAAPKQFF. The CDR3 DNA sequence: TGTGCCAGCAGCTTTAACAGGGCAGCCCCTAAGCAGTTCTTC.

This clone was observed once. The V gene is TRBV3-1 (or the pseudogene TRBV3-2), the J gene TRBJ1-5; 9 nucleotides match TRBD1. With V trimmed by 1 base and J by 5 bases, 0 bases remained unmatched. CDR1 is LGHDT, CDR2 YNNKEL, per germline (reference sequence). The CDR3 runs 14 residues. CDR3 DNA sequence: TGTGCCAGCAGCCAAGGGGACAGGGATCAGCCCCAGCATTTT. Translated, it gives CASSQGDRDQPQHF.

The V and J genes are TRBV6-5 and TRBJ1-2, with D uncertain. V was clipped by 6 bases and J by 8 bases, with 16 bases between them. In germline, CDR1 is MNHEY, CDR2 SVGAGI. This CDR3 has 13 amino acids. The CDR3 sequence: CASSPGGVRGYTF. CDR3 bases: TGTGCCAGCAGCCCGGGCGGGGTAAGGGGCTACACCTTC.

This chain uses TRBV9 with TRBJ2-5; TRBD2 aligns across 7 bases. V lost 2 bases, J lost 2 bases, and 6 bases stayed unmatched. Germline V lookup: CDR1 SGDLS, CDR2 YYNGEE. The CDR3 has 15 residues. CDR3 DNA: TGTGCCAGCAGCGTCGGGGGGAACGCACAAGAGACCCAGTACTTC. Its protein is CASSVGGNAQETQYF.

As concerns this clone: A clone one base away is much larger, so this may be a read error. CDR3 nucleotide sequence: TGTGCCAGCAGTTGGACATTGAACACTGAAGCTTTCTTT. This codes for CASSWTLNTEAFF. V and J are TRBV12-3 or TRBV12-4 and TRBJ1-1, with a tentative D call TRBD1 (5 bases). The V end lost 4 bases, the J end lost 0 bases, and 6 bases lay between the germline ends. The CDR3 spans 13 residues.

This chain connects TRBV9 to TRBJ2-1; 7 bases fit TRBD2. Germline V gives CDR1 SGDLS, CDR2 YYNGEE. J was trimmed by 3 bases and V by 4 bases; bases with no gene match: 7. This CDR3 region has 15 residues. The CDR3 DNA reads as TGTGCCAGCAGCCCCCCCCCTAGCGGCTACAATGAGCAGTTCTTC. Its translation: CASSPPPSGYNEQFF. The entire variable domain, with the rest obtained from reference TRBV9 and TRBJ2-1, is as follows: DSGVTQTPKHLITATGQRVTLRCSPRSGDLSVYWYQQSLDQGLQFLIQYYNGEERAKGNILERFSAQQFPDLHSELNLSSLELGDSALYFCASSPPPSGYNEQFFGPGTRLTVL.

About this clone itself: Distinct nucleotide sequences in the sample also encode this CDR3. The rearrangement uses TRBV10-3 and TRBJ1-5; D is ambiguous. Germline loops: CDR1 ENHRY, CDR2 SYGVKD. Trimming took 3 bases from V and 2 from J, leaving 5 bases between them. CDR3 length: 13 amino acids. In DNA form, the CDR3 reads TGTGCCATCAGTGATCAGGGCAATCAGCCCCAGCATTTT. This translates into CAISDQGNQPQHF.

The chain couples TRBV18 to TRBJ1-1; D gene uncertain. CDR3 length: 14 residues. Looked up from germline, CDR1 is KGHSH and CDR2 is LQKENI. Trimming cost V 3 bases and J 2 bases, with 10 bases left between them. The CDR3 bases are TGTGCCAGCTCACCCCGGTCCGTTAACACTGAAGCTTTCTTT. Protein sequence: CASSPRSVNTEAFF. Using reference TRBV18 and TRBJ1-1 for the parts outside the CDR3, the full variable domain is NAGVMQNPRHLVRRRGQEARLRCSPMKGHSHVYWYRQLPEEGLKFMVYLQKENIIDESGMPKERFSAEFPKEGPSILRIQQVVRGDSAAYFCASSPRSVNTEAFFGQGTRLTVV.

The chain links TRBV27 to TRBJ2-7, with D unclear. Germline CDR1 and CDR2: MNHEY and SMNVEV (reference sequence). The length of the CDR3 is 13 residues. V lost 5 bases, J lost 3 bases, and 11 bases lay in between. The CDR3 region is CASSPSTYYEQYF. The CDR3 DNA reads as TGTGCCAGCAGTCCATCTACCTACTACGAGCAGTACTTC.

This sequence joins TRBV29-1 and TRBJ2-5, with 10 bases lining up with TRBD2. The germline CDR1 and CDR2 sequences are SQVTM and ANQGSEA. This CDR3 comprises 18 residues. V dropped 4 bases and J dropped 5; count of bases not matched to a gene: 19. Here the CDR3 DNA reads TGCAGCGTTGGCTCCTTTCGGATGTCTAGCGGGAGATCTGAGACCCAGTACTTC. Protein product: CSVGSFRMSSGRSETQYF.

V is TRBV5-1 and J is TRBJ2-1, with 7 bases matching TRBD1. Per germline, CDR1 SGHRS and CDR2 YFSETQ. V lost 2 bases to trimming and J lost 1 base; unmatched junction nucleotides: 3. The length of the CDR3 is 15 residues. The CDR3, as DNA: TGCGCCAGCAGCTTTCAGGGGGAGTCCTACAATGAGCAGTTCTTC. Its protein product is CASSFQGESYNEQFF.

This rearrangement joins TRBV5-1 to TRBJ1-1; D is unresolved. The V end lost 5 bases, the J end lost 0 bases, and 11 bases lay between the germline ends. From germline, CDR1 is SGHRS and CDR2 YFSETQ. This CDR3 has 14 amino acids. CDR3 sequence (DNA): TGCGCCAGCAGAAAAGAGGAAATGAACACTGAAGCTTTCTTT. Translation: CASRKEEMNTEAFF. Using reference TRBV5-1 and TRBJ1-1 for the parts outside the CDR3, the full variable domain is KAGVTQTPRYLIKTRGQQVTLSCSPISGHRSVSWYQQTPGQGLQFLFEYFSETQRNKGNFPGRFSGRQFSNSRSEMNVSTLELGDSALYLCASRKEEMNTEAFFGQGTRLTVV.

This clone was seen just once. This chain uses TRBV6-5 with TRBJ1-6; a weak D match, TRBD1 (6 bases). Trimming pared 5 bases from V and 5 bases from J, leaving 10 bases between. The CDR3 loop spans 14 amino acids. CDR1 and CDR2 from the germline V gene are MNHEY and SVGAGI. This CDR3 is CASSNTGNNSPLHF. CDR3 nucleotides: TGTGCCAGCAGTAATACAGGGAATAATTCACCCCTCCACTTT.

The rearrangement joins TRBV19 to TRBJ1-5, with D possibly TRBD1 on 5 matching bases. There are 12 residues in the CDR3. The germline V gene has CDR1 LNHDA and CDR2 SQIVND (reference sequence). Trimming took 9 bases from V and 2 from J, leaving 8 bases between them. This chain's CDR3 is CASGGGNQPQHF. DNA of the CDR3: TGTGCCAGCGGGGGGGGCAATCAGCCCCAGCATTTT.

This clone was found once. The chain joins TRBV7-9 to TRBJ1-4; tentatively, D is TRBD1 (6 bases). The V and J ends lost 1 base and 4 bases respectively, with 10 bases between them. Germline values: CDR1 SEHNR, CDR2 FQNEAQ (reference sequence). The CDR3 totals 15 residues. In nucleotides, the CDR3 is TGTGCCAGCAGCTTAGGGACAGCAAATAATGAAAAACTGTTTTTT. Its translation: CASSLGTANNEKLFF.

The chain carries TRBV25-1 and TRBJ2-7, with 7 bases fitting TRBD1. V was clipped by 0 bases and J by 0 bases; unmatched bases: 8. The germline V gene has CDR1 MGHDK and CDR2 SYGVNS. CDR3 size: 17 residues. The CDR3 spells CASSEYGSGTDSYEQYF. The CDR3 nucleotides are TGTGCCAGCAGTGAATATGGATCCGGGACAGACTCCTACGAGCAGTACTTC.

The chain is built from TRBV7-3 and TRBJ2-5; TRBD1 is a possible D gene (7 bases). The CDR3 has 16 residues. Germline values: CDR1 SGHTA, CDR2 FQGTGA. V lost 5 bases and J 2 bases, leaving 18 bases between the germline ends. The CDR3 sequence is CASSPNRGAGQETQYF. CDR3 DNA sequence: TGTGCCAGCAGCCCTAACAGGGGCGCGGGGCAAGAGACCCAGTACTTC. Based on the CDR3 plus reference TRBV7-3 and TRBJ2-5, the full variable domain is GAGVSQTPSNKVTEKGKYVELRCDPISGHTALYWYRQSLGQGPEFLIYFQGTGAADDSGLPNDRFFAVRPEGSVSTLKIQRTERGDSAVYLCASSPNRGAGQETQYFGPGTRLLVL.

Only a few counts were recorded for this clone. CDR3 sequence: CASSKTSGRSTEQFF. The CDR3 coding sequence is TGTGCCAGCAGCAAAACTAGCGGGAGGTCGACTGAGCAGTTCTTC. The chain joins TRBV7-3 to TRBJ2-1; 12 nucleotides line up with TRBD2. Per the germline V gene, CDR1 is SGHTA and CDR2 is FQGTGA. The CDR3 is 15 amino acids. The V and J ends lost 5 bases and 9 bases, in that order; junction bases with no gene match: 8.

The chain has TRBV7-6 and TRBJ2-7; 10 bases align to TRBD1. The CDR3 is 16 residues long. The V gene end was trimmed by 5 bases and the J gene end by 7 bases; junction bases not matched to a gene: 14. The germline V gene encodes CDR1 SGHVS and CDR2 FNYEAQ. CDR3 loop: CASSLRFRDRGKEQYF. DNA of the CDR3: TGTGCCAGCAGCCTAAGGTTTAGGGACAGGGGTAAAGAGCAGTACTTC.

J is TRBJ2-7 and V is TRBV28; the match to TRBD1 covers 7 bases. Germline loops: CDR1 MDHEN, CDR2 SYDVKM. The V and J ends lost 5 bases and 4 bases, in that order; junction bases with no gene match: 11. The CDR3 totals 15 residues. DNA for the CDR3: TGTGCCAGCAGTGGCGCAAACAGGGGTCGGTACGAGCAGTACTTC. Translating gives CASSGANRGRYEQYF.